This T cell receptor beta chain was profiled in a study of T cell clusters in autoimmune cytopenias. Tens of thousands of genome equivalents of blood DNA were amplified for TRB. CDR1 and CDR2 (germline): MNHEY, SVGAGI. The CDR3 totals 15 residues. Multiplex touch-down PCR amplified TRB using TRB-A and TRB-B pools in one tube. TCRdb reprocessed the multiplex PCR reads, keeping one entry per CDR3 protein, no DNA. The clone table shows about 15,000 distinct CDR3 sequences, with the ten largest holding roughly 2.1%. The chain carries TRBV6-5 and TRBJ2-7; TCRdb outputs TRBD2, but without DNA this stays unchecked. Material for sequencing was peripheral blood. The receptor comes from a human donor with an autoimmune cytopenia or autoimmune hepatitis (not recorded which). CDR3: CASSEMTSGSDEQYF.